The 9 T cell receptor beta chains given below trace back to one sample, sequenced in a study of blood T cell repertoires in COVID-19. Using immunoSEQ multiplex PCR, the repertoire was profiled, and TCRdb retains in-frame clones only, with some absent. The profile shows roughly 95,000 clones, more than 75% of them singletons. The sample consisted of peripheral blood. The source of these receptors is a man older than 75 with acute or convalescent COVID-19.

This clone was seen more than once but under ten times. The CDR3 coding sequence is TGCAGCGTTGAAACAGGGAAAGGTGAAAAACTGTTTTTT. Protein: CSVETGKGEKLFF. This chain links TRBV29-1 with TRBJ1-4, with D tentatively TRBD1 (6 bases). V lost 2 bases to trimming and J lost 7 bases, with 11 bases between them. The CDR3 loop spans 13 amino acids. In germline, CDR1 is SQVTM, CDR2 ANQGSEA.

The J gene is TRBJ1-1, the V gene TRBV27; 7 bases align to TRBD1. Trimming removed 1 base from V and 5 bases from J; junction bases left unmatched: 4. The CDR3 totals 14 residues. Germline CDR1 and CDR2: MNHEY and SMNVEV (reference sequence). As DNA, the CDR3 is TGTGCCAGCAGTTTATACAGGGGTGGTACTGAAGCTTTCTTT. Translation: CASSLYRGGTEAFF.

The chain couples TRBV7-2 to TRBJ1-2; D not resolved. The CDR3 extends over 14 amino acids. V was clipped by 5 bases and J by 8 bases, with 18 bases between them. Per the germline V gene, CDR1 is SGHTA and CDR2 is FQGNSA. DNA for the CDR3: TGTGCCAGCAGCCCCCCGGCGGCGGCGGGGGGCTACACCTTC. Protein product: CASSPPAAAGGYTF.

V gene TRBV5-6 combines with J gene TRBJ1-5; the D gene is possibly TRBD1 (6 bases). The V and J ends lost 5 bases and 2 bases respectively, with 17 bases between them. The length of the CDR3 is 16 residues. Germline CDR1 reads SGHDT; CDR2 reads YYEEEE. The CDR3 spells CASSNRGGAGNQPQHF. CDR3 bases: TGTGCCAGCAGTAACCGCGGGGGGGCGGGCAATCAGCCCCAGCATTTT.

The chain is built from TRBV7-6 and TRBJ2-5; 11 bases are shared with TRBD2. Germline CDR1 and CDR2: SGHVS and FNYEAQ. The CDR3 spans 16 residues. Trimming at V came to 4 bases and at J to 5 bases, leaving 9 bases not matched to a gene. The CDR3 protein is CASSSAGLAEGETQYF. In DNA, the CDR3 is TGTGCCAGCAGCTCCGCGGGACTAGCGGAGGGGGAGACCCAGTACTTC.

V usage is TRBV29-1 and J usage is TRBJ2-2, with a tentative D call TRBD2 (6 bases). This CDR3 spans 13 amino acids. Germline CDR1 reads SQVTM; CDR2 reads ANQGSEA. V was pared by 4 bases and J by 5 bases, with 11 bases between. Written as DNA, the CDR3 is TGCAGCGTTGCCGCGGGGATTACCGGGGAGCTGTTTTTT. As protein: CSVAAGITGELFF.

This clone has just one count. The J gene is TRBJ2-1, the V gene TRBV19; possibly TRBD2 for D (6 bases). Trimming took 4 bases from V and 4 from J, leaving 14 bases between them. Germline CDR1 is LNHDA and CDR2 is SQIVND (reference sequence). This CDR3 comprises 15 residues. The CDR3 bases are TGTGCCAGTAGTACGTGGGGGGACGGATACAATGAGCAGTTCTTC. It yields the protein CASSTWGDGYNEQFF.

The V gene is TRBV19, the J gene TRBJ1-2; 8 bases are a match to TRBD1. The CDR3 sequence is 17 residues long. V gave up 7 bases and J gave up 8 bases; unmatched junction bases: 21. Germline V gene sequence: CDR1 LNHDA, CDR2 SQIVND (reference sequence). The CDR3: CASNPRQGTPRGGGYTF. CDR3 coding DNA: TGTGCCAGTAACCCACGACAGGGGACTCCGAGAGGGGGCGGCTACACCTTC. Full variable domain (outside the CDR3, taken from reference TRBV19 and TRBJ1-2): DGGITQSPKYLFRKEGQNVTLSCEQNLNHDAMYWYRQDPGQGLRLIYYSQIVNDFQKGDIAEGYSVSREKKESFPLTVTSAQKNPTAFYLCASNPRQGTPRGGGYTFGSGTRLTVV.

The rearrangement joins TRBV18 to TRBJ2-2, with 10 bases identical to TRBD2. The germline gives CDR1 KGHSH, CDR2 LQKENI. The V segment lost 3 bases and the J segment 0 bases; nucleotides outside the gene matches: 7. The CDR3 runs 18 residues. The CDR3 DNA follows: TGTGCCAGCTCACCTGGGGCTAGCGGGAGTTCGAACACCGGGGAGCTGTTTTTT. As protein: CASSPGASGSSNTGELFF.